This T cell receptor beta chain comes out of a study of blood T cell repertoires in COVID-19. TCRdb's table, derived via immunoSEQ multiplex PCR, lists solely in-frame clones and lacks some. The table includes 30,000 to 35,000 clones, 90% detected once. Trimming removed 5 bases from V and 2 bases from J, with 18 bases in between. The germline V gene encodes CDR1 MDHEN and CDR2 SYDVKM. The CDR3 has 17 amino acids. This chain links TRBV28 with TRBJ1-4; unclear D gene. Sequencing was performed on peripheral blood. The source of this sequence is an elderly man with acute or convalescent COVID-19. The CDR3 nucleotides are TGTGCCAGCAGTACCCCCCCGGGGTATAGGACTAATGAAAAACTGTTTTTT. This encodes CASSTPPGYRTNEKLFF.